This TCR beta chain was recovered during a study of control samples from healthy donors and cancer patients. Some clones are missing from TCRdb's copy, which holds only in-frame ones; the method was immunoSEQ multiplex PCR. The sample comprises about 220,000 clones, just under 95% of which are singletons, and roughly 1.6% rests with the top ten. Germline V gene sequence: CDR1 MNHEY, CDR2 SMNVEV (reference sequence). The V gene lost 11 bases and the J gene lost 2 bases, with 4 bases spanning the gap. This CDR3 has 10 residues. Material: blood. The J gene is TRBJ2-1, the V gene TRBV27; D ambiguous. The clonotype was recovered from a man between 50 and 59 years old in good health. For the CDR3, the DNA is TGTGCCGTACCCTACAATGAGCAGTTCTTC. This encodes CAVPYNEQFF.